The clone carrying this TCR beta chain is a singleton in its sample. Its antigen is not identified. The CDR3 consists of 16 residues. Germline CDR1 is SEHNR and CDR2 is FQNEAQ (reference sequence). V was clipped by 5 bases and J by 4 bases, with 15 bases between them. RNA totalling roughly 0.5 to 1 ug underwent reverse transcription with random hexamers. TCR beta CDR3 was amplified by immunoSEQ covering 54 Vbeta and 13 Jbeta. TCRdb reanalysed the immunoSEQ multiplex PCR reads using MiXCR and keeps one entry per CDR3 protein. This sample has about 150,000 distinct CDR3 sequences, with approximately 96% found just once. Sequencing of TCR beta covered CD8+ and CD4+ T cells obtained from blood. The multiple sclerosis control group comprised treatment-naive patients with stable or active relapsing-remitting disease. This sample was taken from a study of CD8 T cells in Susac syndrome. General study points: The study's TCR sequencing and HLA analysis covered a relatively small number of individuals, and the study acknowledged this.

The genes are TRBV7-9 and TRBJ1-6; TRBD1 might be the D (5 bases). The TCR comes from a human donor with multiple sclerosis. The sample was CD4+ T cells from PBMCs. Here the CDR3 DNA reads TGTGCCAGCAGCCCGACAGCTCCTGATTATAATTCACCCCTCCACTTT. Translation gives CASSPTAPDYNSPLHF.